The sequence of this T cell receptor (beta chain) was determined in a study of Ad26.COV2.S vaccination and SARS-CoV-2 variants. Findings of the study overall: Vaccinated and placebo-treated recipients had similar non-spike TCR breadth. Overall T cell responses may have been underestimated by the analyses of TCR breadth and depth. Spike-specific responses of CD8+ and CD4+ T cells were reported to display substantial breadth after vaccination. Vaccine recipients surpassed placebo recipients in spike-specific TCR breadth.

Assay used: immunoSEQ multiplex PCR; TCRdb lists only in-frame clones, some missing. The sample shows 85,000 to 95,000 clones, 82% of them seen only once. The germline CDR1 and CDR2 sequences are SGHNT and YENEEA. The CDR3 has 16 amino acids. V was pared by 1 base and J by 7 bases, with 12 bases of the junction left unmatched. This clone was observed once. The antigen remains unidentified. The V call is TRBV11-3, the J call TRBJ2-5; 7 bases line up with TRBD1. The source of this sequence is a human donor who had recovered from COVID-19. Sequences were derived from peripheral blood, sampled after recovery from COVID-19. As DNA, the CDR3 is TGTGCCAGCAGCTTAGTAGGACAGGCCTCAATTGGGACCCAGTACTTC. Amino acids: CASSLVGQASIGTQYF.